This T cell receptor beta chain is drawn from a study of shared clonotypes between healthy human individuals. Germline V lookup: CDR1 MNHEY, CDR2 SVGAGI. Trimming removed 2 bases at V and 5 bases at J, with 10 bases between. The CDR3 extends over 13 amino acids. Naive CD8 populations comprised CD45RO-negative cells positively selected for CCR7, excluding terminally differentiated effector memory CD45RA+ cells. The sample holds one count of this clone. Deep-level settings were used for running the assay. The data were produced by immunoSEQ multiplex PCR, yet TCRdb's version contains in-frame clones alone and is incomplete. The sample lists millions of clones; about 95% were seen once.

The clonotype comes from a man younger than 30 in good health. The J gene is TRBJ2-7, the V gene TRBV6-5; D uncertain. Sequenced input: naive CD8+ T cells sorted from blood. The CDR3 nucleotides read TGTGCCAGCAGTTACGCTCCTTCTGACGAGCAGTACTTC. Its protein is CASSYAPSDEQYF.